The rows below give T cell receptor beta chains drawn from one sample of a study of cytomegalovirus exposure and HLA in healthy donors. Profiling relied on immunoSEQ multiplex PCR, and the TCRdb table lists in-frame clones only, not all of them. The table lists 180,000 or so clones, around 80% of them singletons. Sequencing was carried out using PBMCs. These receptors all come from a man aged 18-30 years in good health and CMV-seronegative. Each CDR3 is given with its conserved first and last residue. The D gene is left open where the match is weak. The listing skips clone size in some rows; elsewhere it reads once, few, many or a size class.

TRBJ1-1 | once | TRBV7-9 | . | CASSPPSGENTEAFF | TGTGCCAGCAGCCCACCCTCGGGGGAGAACACTGAAGCTTTCTTT
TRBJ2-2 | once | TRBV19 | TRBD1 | CASSRTGSGELFF | TGTGCCAGTAGTAGGACAGGAAGCGGGGAGCTGTTTTTT
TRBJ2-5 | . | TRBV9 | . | CASSVAGGTVQETQYF | TGCGCCAGCAGCGTAGCGGGTGGGACAGTGCAAGAGACCCAGTACTTC
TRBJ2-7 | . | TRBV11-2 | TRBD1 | CASSLLPGQGVHEQYF | TGTGCCAGCAGCTTATTACCGGGACAGGGAGTCCACGAGCAGTACTTC
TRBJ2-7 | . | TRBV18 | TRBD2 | CASSRLAEGLYEQYF | TGTGCCAGCTCACGACTAGCAGAGGGTCTCTACGAGCAGTACTTC
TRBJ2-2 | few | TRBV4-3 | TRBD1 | CASSQDPTGERAGELFF | TGCGCCAGCAGCCAAGATCCCACAGGGGAAAGGGCCGGGGAGCTGTTTTTT
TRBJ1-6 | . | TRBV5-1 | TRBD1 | CASNPIQGINSPLHF | TGCGCCAGCAACCCCATACAGGGGATCAATTCACCCCTCCACTTT
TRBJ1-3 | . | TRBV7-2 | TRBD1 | CASSVRDRGRNTIYF | TGTGCCAGCAGCGTCCGGGACAGGGGAAGAAACACCATATATTTT
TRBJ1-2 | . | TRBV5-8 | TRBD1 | CASSLAGTGPYGYTF | TGTGCCAGCAGCTTGGCGGGGACAGGCCCCTATGGCTACACCTTC
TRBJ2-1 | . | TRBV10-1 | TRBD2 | CASSETSLASGGANEQFF | TGCGCCAGCAGTGAAACTAGTCTGGCTAGCGGGGGGGCAAATGAGCAGTTCTTC
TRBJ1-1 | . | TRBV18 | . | CASSPPSRVWTEAFF | TGTGCCAGCTCACCACCCTCCAGGGTATGGACTGAAGCTTTCTTT
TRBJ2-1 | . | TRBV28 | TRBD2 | CASSFIAGGYNEQFF | TGTGCCAGCAGTTTCATAGCGGGAGGATACAATGAGCAGTTCTTC
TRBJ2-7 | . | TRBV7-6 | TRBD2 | CASSLDPSGAYEQYF | TGTGCCAGCAGCTTAGATCCTAGCGGGGCCTACGAGCAGTACTTC
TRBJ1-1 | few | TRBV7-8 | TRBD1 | CASRSGGEAFF | TGTGCCAGCAGGTCAGGGGGCGAAGCTTTCTTT
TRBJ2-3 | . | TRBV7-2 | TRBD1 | CASRVGQAADTQYF | TGTGCCAGCAGGGTGGGACAGGCGGCAGATACGCAGTATTTT
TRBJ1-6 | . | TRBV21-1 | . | CASNPLGLIF | TGTGCCAGCAATCCACTGGGGCTCATATTT
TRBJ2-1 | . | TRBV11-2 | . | CASSLGETTAHNEQFF | TGTGCCAGCAGCTTAGGCGAGACGACAGCTCACAATGAGCAGTTCTTC
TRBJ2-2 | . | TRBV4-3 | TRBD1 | CASSHFYPGGTGELFF | TGCGCCAGCAGCCATTTTTATCCAGGGGGCACCGGGGAGCTGTTTTTT
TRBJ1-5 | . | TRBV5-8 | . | CASSLSTDYSNQPQHF | TGTGCCAGCAGCTTGTCGACGGACTATAGCAATCAGCCCCAGCATTTT
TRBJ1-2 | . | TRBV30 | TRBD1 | CASSGTGVRYGYTF | TGTGCCTCCTCGGGGACAGGGGTACGTTATGGCTACACCTTC
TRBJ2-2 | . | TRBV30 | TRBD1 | CAWSPRVTGRTGELFF | TGTGCCTGGAGCCCTAGGGTGACAGGGCGGACCGGGGAGCTGTTTTTT
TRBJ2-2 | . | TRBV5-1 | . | CASSRVNGNTGELFF | TGCGCCAGCAGCCGGGTGAATGGGAACACCGGGGAGCTGTTTTTT
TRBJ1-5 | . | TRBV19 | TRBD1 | CASSRTGLNNQPQHF | TGTGCCAGTAGTAGGACAGGGCTAAACAATCAGCCCCAGCATTTT
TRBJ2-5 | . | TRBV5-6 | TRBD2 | CASSPPTRTSGGPETQYF | TGTGCCAGCAGCCCCCCGACCAGGACTAGCGGGGGTCCGGAGACCCAGTACTTC
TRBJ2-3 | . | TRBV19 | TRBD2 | CASREEAGWTDTQYF | TGTGCCAGTAGAGAAGAAGCGGGATGGACAGATACGCAGTATTTT
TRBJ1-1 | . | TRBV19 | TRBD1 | CASKGGRVPTEAFF | TGTGCCAGTAAAGGGGGCCGGGTTCCCACTGAAGCTTTCTTT
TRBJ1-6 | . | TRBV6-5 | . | CASSYSTGGGSPLHF | TGTGCCAGCAGTTACTCGACGGGGGGCGGCTCACCCCTCCACTTT
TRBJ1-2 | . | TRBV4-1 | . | CASSPDWSYGYTF | TGCGCCAGCAGCCCTGACTGGTCTTATGGCTACACCTTC
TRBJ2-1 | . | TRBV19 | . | CASSIRGSSYNEQFF | TGTGCCAGTAGTATTCGGGGGAGCTCCTACAATGAGCAGTTCTTC
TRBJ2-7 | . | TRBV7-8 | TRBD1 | CASSSEPGQGLSYEQYF | TGTGCCAGCAGTTCCGAACCGGGACAGGGGCTCTCCTACGAGCAGTACTTC
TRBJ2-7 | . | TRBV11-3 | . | CASSGPRWGERSEQYF | TGTGCCAGCAGCGGCCCTCGTTGGGGGGAGAGGAGCGAGCAGTACTTC
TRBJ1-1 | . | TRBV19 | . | CASRRGSQGLTEAFF | TGTGCCAGTCGAAGGGGTTCCCAGGGCCTCACTGAAGCTTTCTTT
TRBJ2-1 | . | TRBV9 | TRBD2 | CASSVGGTSSYNEQFF | TGTGCCAGCAGCGTTGGGGGGACTAGCTCCTACAATGAGCAGTTCTTC
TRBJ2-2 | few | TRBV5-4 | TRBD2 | CASSNLAGVSTGELFF | TGTGCCAGCAGTAACCTAGCGGGAGTAAGCACCGGGGAGCTGTTTTTT
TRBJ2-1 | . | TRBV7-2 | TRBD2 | CASSTRLAGGWDEQFF | TGTGCCAGCAGCACCCGGCTAGCGGGAGGATGGGATGAGCAGTTCTTC
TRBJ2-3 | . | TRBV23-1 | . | CASTQRILAGRSTDTQYF | TGCGCCAGCACCCAACGAATCCTGGCGGGACGTAGCACAGATACGCAGTATTTT
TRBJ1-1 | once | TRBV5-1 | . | CASTPRGGGVSENTEAFF | TGCGCCAGCACCCCGAGGGGGGGTGGGGTGTCGGAGAACACTGAAGCTTTCTTT
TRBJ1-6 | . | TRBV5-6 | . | CASSLGSDFSPLHF | TGTGCCAGCAGCTTGGGCTCGGACTTTTCACCCCTCCACTTT
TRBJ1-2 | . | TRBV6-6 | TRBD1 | CASSSHDRDDGYTF | TGTGCCAGCAGTTCGCACGACAGGGACGACGGCTACACCTTC
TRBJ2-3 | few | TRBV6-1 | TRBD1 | CASSDPRTGFRTDTQYF | TGTGCCAGCAGTGATCCCAGGACAGGGTTTCGGACAGATACGCAGTATTTT
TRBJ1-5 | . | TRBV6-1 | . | CASSATWTVNQPQHF | TGTGCCAGCAGTGCAACATGGACAGTAAATCAGCCCCAGCATTTT
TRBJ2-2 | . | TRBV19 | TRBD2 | CASKAISGRVSGELFF | TGTGCCAGTAAGGCTATCAGCGGGAGGGTGTCCGGGGAGCTGTTTTTT
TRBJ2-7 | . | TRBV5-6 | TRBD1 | CASSWRRGQGGSSEQYF | TGTGCCAGCAGCTGGCGTCGCGGACAGGGTGGATCGAGTGAGCAGTACTTC
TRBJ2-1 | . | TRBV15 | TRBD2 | CATSREGDYYNEQFF | TGTGCCACCAGCAGAGAGGGGGACTATTACAATGAGCAGTTCTTC
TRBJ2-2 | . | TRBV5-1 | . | CASSRLPGDTGELFF | TGCGCCAGCAGCCGACTCCCGGGGGACACCGGGGAGCTGTTTTTT
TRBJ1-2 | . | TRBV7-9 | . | CASSTTTLGGDWYGYTF | TGTGCCAGCAGCACCACCACCCTTGGGGGGGATTGGTATGGCTACACCTTC
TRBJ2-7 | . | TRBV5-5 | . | CASSLDLQGYEQYF | TGTGCCAGCAGCTTGGACCTGCAGGGCTACGAGCAGTACTTC
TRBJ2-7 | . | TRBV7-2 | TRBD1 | CASSLGQGAGVQYF | TGTGCCAGCAGCTTAGGACAGGGGGCGGGGGTGCAGTACTTC
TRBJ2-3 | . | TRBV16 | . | CASSQGVDTQYF | TGTGCCAGCAGCCAGGGCGTGGATACGCAGTATTTT
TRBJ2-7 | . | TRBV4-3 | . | CASSYLYRVGSYEQYF | TGCGCCAGCAGCTACCTGTACAGGGTCGGCTCCTACGAGCAGTACTTC
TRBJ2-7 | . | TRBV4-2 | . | CASSQPEGAYYEQYF | TGTGCCAGCAGCCAACCGGAGGGAGCCTACTACGAGCAGTACTTC
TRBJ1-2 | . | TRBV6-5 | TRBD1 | CASSYSPGQAGYTF | TGTGCCAGCAGTTACTCCCCAGGACAGGCTGGCTACACCTTC
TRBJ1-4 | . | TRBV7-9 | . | CASRLGGSSGKLFF | TGTGCCAGCAGACTTGGAGGGTCGTCTGGAAAACTGTTTTTT
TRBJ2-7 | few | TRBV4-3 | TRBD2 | CVSSQVTGLAAYEQYF | TGCGTCAGCAGCCAAGTTACGGGACTAGCGGCCTACGAGCAGTACTTC